What follows is one TCR beta chain and its context. This clone has a handful of counts. Its cognate antigen has yet to be identified. No base quality values were provided; no much bigger clone lies one nucleotide off. The immunoSEQ Assay, a bias-controlled multiplex PCR, was used to amplify TCRbeta CDR3 regions from genomic DNA. On the authors' methods: Nucleated cell counts per sample were estimated from amplification of reference gene primers within the assay. To quantify the absolute abundance of each unique TCRbeta CDR3 rearrangement, sequence reads were collapsed and filtered. For each sample, productive Simpson clonality was calculated as the square root of Simpson's diversity index across productive rearrangements. This is the immuneACCESS table as TCRdb keeps it, with only in-frame sequences that have V and J called. A part of the clones is gone; compared with another copy, unresolved V genes explain less than half, and the rest is unexplained. D and trimming come from the DNA, and the V and J calls and clone size come from that table. This sample is represented by over 150,000 clones; 75% to 85% of them were singletons. About an eighth of the sample belongs to the ten largest clones.

This sample was included in a study of blood T cell repertoires in COVID-19 (dated by TCRdb to 2020 to 2021). Background for the entire study: Collaborator samples came from the United States, Italy and Spain and covered acute and convalescent phases of COVID-19. The material from the prospective study consisted of cDNA or gDNA derived from T cells, B-cell-depleted T cells, or PBMCs. Deeply sampled blood TCRbeta repertoires from subjects exposed to, actively infected with, or recovered from COVID-19 were included in the dataset. The repertoires were made available in a free public database intended to serve as a resource for research on the immune response to SARS-CoV-2. Samples came from the ongoing ImmuneRACE study (first 160 participants) plus 1,254 subjects from 6 global collaborators. A de-identified subject ID, COVID-19 status, age in years and sex were almost always included in the sample metadata. Where HLA class I and class II types were available, the types were taken from metadata supplied by the sample provider, not from assay-based typing.

General findings and caveats noted by the study authors: The quantity of clinical and demographic metadata differed by source and by participant and was supplied without curation.

At one collaborating source in Seattle, patients were enrolled during active infection and were followed longitudinally through the course of disease. Collaborating institutions collected whole blood in K2EDTA tubes following their own protocols. For TCRbeta analysis, collaborators shipped samples in one of three forms: frozen whole blood, isolated PBMCs, or DNA extracted from either of those sample types. The germline V gene (reference sequence) yields MNHEY for CDR1 and SMNVEV for CDR2. V is shortened by 2 bases, J by 7 bases, and the region joining them spans 18 bases. The CDR3 runs 16 amino acids, cysteine and phenylalanine included. Solely the CDR3 DNA is kept, with 48 bases framed from the first base.

This receptor was taken from a woman aged 55-69 years with COVID-19, enrolled during active disease. The sequencing input was peripheral blood. The chain joins TRBV27 to TRBJ2-1; TRBD2 could be the D gene, as 6 bases match. CDR3 sequence: CASSLLAPGGLNEQFF. The bases read TGTGCCAGCAGTTTACTCGCGCCCGGGGGACTGAATGAGCAGTTCTTC.